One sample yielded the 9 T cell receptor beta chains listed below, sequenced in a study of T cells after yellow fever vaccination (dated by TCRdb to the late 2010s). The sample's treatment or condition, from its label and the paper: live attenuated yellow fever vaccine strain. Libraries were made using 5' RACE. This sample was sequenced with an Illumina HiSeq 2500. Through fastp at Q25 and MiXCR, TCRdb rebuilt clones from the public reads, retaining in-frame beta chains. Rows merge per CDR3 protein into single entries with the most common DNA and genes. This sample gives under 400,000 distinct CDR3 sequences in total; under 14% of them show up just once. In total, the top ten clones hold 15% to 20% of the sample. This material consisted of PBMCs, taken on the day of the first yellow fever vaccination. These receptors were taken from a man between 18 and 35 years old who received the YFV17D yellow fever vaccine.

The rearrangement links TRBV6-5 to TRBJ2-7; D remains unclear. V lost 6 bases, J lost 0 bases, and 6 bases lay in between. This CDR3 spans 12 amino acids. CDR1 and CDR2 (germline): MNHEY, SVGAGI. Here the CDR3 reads CASRASSYEQYF. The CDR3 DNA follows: TGTGCCAGCAGGGCAAGCTCCTACGAGCAGTACTTC.

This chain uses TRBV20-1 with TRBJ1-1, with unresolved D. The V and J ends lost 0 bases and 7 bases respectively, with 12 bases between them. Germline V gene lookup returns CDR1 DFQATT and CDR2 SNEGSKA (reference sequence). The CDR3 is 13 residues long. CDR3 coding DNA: TGCAGTGCTAGAGACCCAGGTAAGGGTGAAGCTTTCTTT. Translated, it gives CSARDPGKGEAFF.

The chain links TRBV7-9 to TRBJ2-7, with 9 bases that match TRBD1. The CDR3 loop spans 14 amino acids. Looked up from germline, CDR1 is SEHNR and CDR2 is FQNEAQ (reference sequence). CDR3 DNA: TGTGCCAGCAGCTCACAGGGACAGGGAGCCGAGCCGTACGTC. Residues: CASSSQGQGAEPYV.

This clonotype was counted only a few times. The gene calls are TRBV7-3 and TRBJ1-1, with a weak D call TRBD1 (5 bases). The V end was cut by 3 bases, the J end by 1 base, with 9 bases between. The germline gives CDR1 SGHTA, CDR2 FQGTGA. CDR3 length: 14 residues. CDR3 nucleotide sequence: TGTGCCAGCAGCTTGGAGAGGGGGAACACTGAAGCTTTCTTT. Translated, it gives CASSLERGNTEAFF.

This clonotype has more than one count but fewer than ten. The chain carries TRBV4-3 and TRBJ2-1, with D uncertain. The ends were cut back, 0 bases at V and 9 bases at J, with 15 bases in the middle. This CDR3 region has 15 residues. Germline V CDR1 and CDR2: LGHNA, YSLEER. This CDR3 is CASSQEGPIVGEQFF. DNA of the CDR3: TGCGCCAGCAGCCAAGAGGGCCCTATCGTGGGTGAGCAGTTCTTC.

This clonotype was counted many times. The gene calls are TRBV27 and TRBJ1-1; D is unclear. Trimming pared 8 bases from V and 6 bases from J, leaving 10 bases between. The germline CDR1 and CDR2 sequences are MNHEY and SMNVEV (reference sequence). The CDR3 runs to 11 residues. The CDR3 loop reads CASGASAEAFF. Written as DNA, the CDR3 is TGTGCCAGCGGCGCGTCCGCTGAAGCTTTCTTT.

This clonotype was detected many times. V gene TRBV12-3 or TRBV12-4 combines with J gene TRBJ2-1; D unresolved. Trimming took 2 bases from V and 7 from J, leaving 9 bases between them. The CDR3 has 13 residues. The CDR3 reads CASSLSSVNEQFF. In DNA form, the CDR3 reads TGTGCCAGCAGTTTAAGCTCTGTTAATGAGCAGTTCTTC.

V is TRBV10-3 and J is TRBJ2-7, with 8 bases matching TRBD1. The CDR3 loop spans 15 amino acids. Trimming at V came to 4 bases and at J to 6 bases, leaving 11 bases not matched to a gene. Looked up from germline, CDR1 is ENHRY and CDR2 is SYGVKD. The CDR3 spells CAISGRKGQGSEQYF. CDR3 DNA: TGTGCCATCAGTGGCCGGAAAGGACAGGGCTCCGAGCAGTACTTC.

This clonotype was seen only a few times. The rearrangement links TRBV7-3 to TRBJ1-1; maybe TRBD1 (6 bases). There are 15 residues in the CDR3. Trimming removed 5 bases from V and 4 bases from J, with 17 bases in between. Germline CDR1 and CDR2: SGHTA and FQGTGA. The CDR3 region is CASSPKGGISTEAFF. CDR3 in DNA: TGTGCCAGCAGCCCGAAAGGGGGTATAAGCACTGAAGCTTTCTTT.